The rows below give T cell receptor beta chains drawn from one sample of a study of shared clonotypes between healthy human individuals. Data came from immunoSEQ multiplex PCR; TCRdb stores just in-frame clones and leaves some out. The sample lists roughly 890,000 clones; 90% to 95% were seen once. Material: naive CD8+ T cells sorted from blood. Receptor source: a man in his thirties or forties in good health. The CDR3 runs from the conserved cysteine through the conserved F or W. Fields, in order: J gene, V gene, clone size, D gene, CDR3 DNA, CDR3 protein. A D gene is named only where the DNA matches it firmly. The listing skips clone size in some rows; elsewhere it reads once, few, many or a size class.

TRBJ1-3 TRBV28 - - TGTGCCAGCAGGACCCCCGGGGAACTTACGACTGGAAACACCATATATTTT CASRTPGELTTGNTIYF
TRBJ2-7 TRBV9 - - TGTGCCAGCAGCGTGGGACATAGCTCCTACGAGCAGTACTTC CASSVGHSSYEQYF
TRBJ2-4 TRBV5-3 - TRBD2 TGTGCCAGAAGCTTGGTTTCGGGAGGTTTAGCCAAAAACATTCAGTACTTC CARSLVSGGLAKNIQYF
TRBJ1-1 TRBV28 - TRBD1 TGTGCCAGCAGCCCCGGGTTCGACAGGGGTCTGAACACTGAAGCTTTCTTT CASSPGFDRGLNTEAFF
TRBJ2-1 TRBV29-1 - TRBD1 TGCAGCGTTGAAGACCCCTTGTCGACAGGGACGTTCTTC CSVEDPLSTGTFF
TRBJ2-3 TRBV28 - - TGTGCCAGCAGTCGACAGTTTGATACGCAGTATTTT CASSRQFDTQYF
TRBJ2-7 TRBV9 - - TGTGCCAGCAGCGTAGGAGGGGACGGATCCTACGAGCAGTACTTC CASSVGGDGSYEQYF
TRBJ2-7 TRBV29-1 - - TGCAGCGTTGAAGTAGGGAATCGCTACGAGCAGTACTTC CSVEVGNRYEQYF
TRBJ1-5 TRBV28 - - TGTGCCAGCAGCCTAACGGGAAATAGCAATCAGCCCCAGCATTTT CASSLTGNSNQPQHF
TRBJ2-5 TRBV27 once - TGTGCCAGCAGTCCCGACTCGTTGCTACAAGGAGAGACCCAGTACTTC CASSPDSLLQGETQYF
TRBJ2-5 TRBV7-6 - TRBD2 TGTGCCAGCAGCTTAGTACTCACTAGCGGGAGCACGCAAGAGACCCAGTACTTC CASSLVLTSGSTQETQYF
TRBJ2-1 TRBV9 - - TGTGCCAGCAGCGTAGCGGGTGAGCAGTTCTTC CASSVAGEQFF
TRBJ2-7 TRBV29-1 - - TGCAGCGTTCTTGGGGAAACCTACGAGCAGTACTTC CSVLGETYEQYF
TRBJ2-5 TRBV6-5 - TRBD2 TGTGCCAGCAGCCGATTAGCGGGAGGGCAAGAGACCCAGTACTTC CASSRLAGGQETQYF
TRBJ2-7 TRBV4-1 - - TGCGCCAGCAGCCAAGATCCCAGGACGGATACCTACGAGCAGTACTTC CASSQDPRTDTYEQYF
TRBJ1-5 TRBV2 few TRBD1 TGTGCCAGCACTGAGACAGGGGAGGGTAGCAATCAGCCCCAGCATTTT CASTETGEGSNQPQHF
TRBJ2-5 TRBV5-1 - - TGCGCCAGCAGCTTGGGGCAGGGAGAGGAGACCCAGTACTTC CASSLGQGEETQYF
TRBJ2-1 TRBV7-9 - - TGTGCCAGCAGCCTAGACAGTAGCTCCTACAATGAGCAGTTCTTC CASSLDSSSYNEQFF
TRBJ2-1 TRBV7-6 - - TGTGCCAGCAGCTCGACCATGGGTTTCTCCTACAATGAGCAGTTCTTC CASSSTMGFSYNEQFF
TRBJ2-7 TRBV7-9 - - TGTGCCAGCAGCTTAGGCTCTGCAGGGGAGACCTACGAGCAGTACTTC CASSLGSAGETYEQYF
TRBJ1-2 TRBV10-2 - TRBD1 TGCGCCAGCAGAGGGGACAGTACCTATGGCTACACCTTC CASRGDSTYGYTF
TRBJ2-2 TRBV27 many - TGTGCCAGCAGTTTATATCAGGATAGCACCGGGGAGCTGTTTTTT CASSLYQDSTGELFF
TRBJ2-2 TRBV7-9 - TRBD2 TGTGCCAGCAGCTTAGGAGCGGGGACCACCGGGGAGCTGTTTTTT CASSLGAGTTGELFF
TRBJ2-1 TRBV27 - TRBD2 TGTGCCAGCAGTTTAGGGCTAGCGGGGGTTGAGGAGCAGTTCTTC CASSLGLAGVEEQFF
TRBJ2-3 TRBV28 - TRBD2 TGTGCCAGCAGTCCCCTGGCAGCGGGGGGCACAGATACGCAGTATTTT CASSPLAAGGTDTQYF
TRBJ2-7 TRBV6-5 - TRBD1 TGTGCCAGCAGTATGGGACAGCGATCCTACGAGCAGTACTTC CASSMGQRSYEQYF
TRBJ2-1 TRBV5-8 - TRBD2 TGTGCCAGCAGCTTGGGACTAGCGGGAGGAAATGAGCAGTTCTTC CASSLGLAGGNEQFF
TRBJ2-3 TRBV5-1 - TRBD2 TGCGCCAGCAGCTTGAGCGGGAGAAACCCAGATACGCAGTATTTT CASSLSGRNPDTQYF
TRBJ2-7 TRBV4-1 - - TGCGCCAGCAGCCAAGCGTCGGGGGACCTCTACGAGCAGTACTTC CASSQASGDLYEQYF
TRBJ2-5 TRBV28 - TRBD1 TGTGCCAGCAGATATACAGGGGGCGCATGGGAGACCCAGTACTTC CASRYTGGAWETQYF
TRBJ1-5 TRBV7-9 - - TGTGCCAGCAGCTTCTCCACAGGAGGGAATCAGCCCCAGCATTTT CASSFSTGGNQPQHF
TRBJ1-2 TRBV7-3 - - TGTGCCAGCAGCTTAAATCCGAACTATGGCTACACCTTC CASSLNPNYGYTF
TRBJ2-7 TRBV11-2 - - TGTGCCAGCAGCTCCAGCTCCTACGAGCAGTACTTC CASSSSSYEQYF
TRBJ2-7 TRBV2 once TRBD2 TGTGCCAGCAGTGTACAGCGGGAGCTTCCCTACGAGCAGTACTTC CASSVQRELPYEQYF
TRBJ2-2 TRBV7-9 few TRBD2 TGTGCCAGCACTGGACTAGCGGGAGGTGGGGAGCTGTTTTTT CASTGLAGGGELFF
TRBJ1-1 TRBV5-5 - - TGTGCCAGCAGCCTGGAGGGGGAGGTGAGCACTGAAGCTTTCTTT CASSLEGEVSTEAFF
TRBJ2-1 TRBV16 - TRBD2 TGTGCCAGCAGCCAATTAGCGGGAAGGCCCACAATAGACAATGAGCAGTTCTTC CASSQLAGRPTIDNEQFF
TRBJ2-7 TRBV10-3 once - TGTGCCATCAGTGAAGTGGGTCCCAACGAGCAGTACTTC CAISEVGPNEQYF
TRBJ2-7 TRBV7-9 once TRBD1 TGTGCCAGCAGCGGAACGGGACAGGGGGCAAGGGAAGGCGAGCAGTACTTC CASSGTGQGAREGEQYF
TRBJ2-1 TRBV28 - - TGTGCCAGCAGTCCACGTCTTTCTGACGGCAGCTCCTACAATGAGCAGTTCTTC CASSPRLSDGSSYNEQFF
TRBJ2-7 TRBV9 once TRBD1 TGTGCCAGCAGCGTCGGGACAGGGGCAAGCTACGAGCAGTACTTC CASSVGTGASYEQYF
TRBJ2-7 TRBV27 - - TGTGCCAGCAGACGGATCAACAGGAGCTCCTACGAGCAGTACTTC CASRRINRSSYEQYF
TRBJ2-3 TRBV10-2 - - TGCGCCAGCAGTGAGTCAGGGACCAATGATTTTGGCACAGATACGCAGTATTTT CASSESGTNDFGTDTQYF
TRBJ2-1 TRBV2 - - TGTGCCAGCAGTGAGGGCAGGAATGAGCAGTTCTTC CASSEGRNEQFF
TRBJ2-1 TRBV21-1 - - TGTGCCAGCAGCAAAGGAGGAACTCCACAGGGCAGGAGCTCCTACAATGAGCAGTTCTTC CASSKGGTPQGRSSYNEQFF
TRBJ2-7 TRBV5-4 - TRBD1 TGTGCCAGCAGCTCCCGGGACAGGTCCTACGAGCAGTACTTC CASSSRDRSYEQYF
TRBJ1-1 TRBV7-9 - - TGTGCCAGCTCCCTTCGGGACAATCAGGCTGAAGCTTTCTTT CASSLRDNQAEAFF
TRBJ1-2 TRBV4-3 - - TGCGCCAGCAGCCAAGATCCGGGTAATAACTATGGCTACACCTTC CASSQDPGNNYGYTF
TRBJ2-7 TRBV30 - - TGTGCCTGGCAAGGGACGTCTAGCTCCTACGAGCAGTACTTC CAWQGTSSSYEQYF
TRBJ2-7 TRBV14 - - TGTGCCAGCAGCCAAGTAGCCGACAGGAGCTCCTACGAGCAGTACTTC CASSQVADRSSYEQYF
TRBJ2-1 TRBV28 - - TGTGCCAGCAGTTTGGGCGGGGTTTACAATGAGCAGTTCTTC CASSLGGVYNEQFF
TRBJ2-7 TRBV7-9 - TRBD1 TGTGCCAGCAGCTTGGAGGACAGGGACTACGAGCAGTACTTC CASSLEDRDYEQYF
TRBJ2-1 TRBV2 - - TGTGCCAGCAGTGATGGCGTTAGGGCCCCCTACAATGAGCAGTTCTTC CASSDGVRAPYNEQFF
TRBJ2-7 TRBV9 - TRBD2 TGTGCCAGCAGCGAATCATATAGCGGGTATAGCTCCTACGAGCAGTACTTC CASSESYSGYSSYEQYF
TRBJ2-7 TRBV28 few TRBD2 TGTGCCAGCAGTCCCGTGCCTAGCGGCCACTCCTACGAGCAGTACTTC CASSPVPSGHSYEQYF
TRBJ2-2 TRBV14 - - TGTGCCAGCAGCCAAGATCGGGGACAGAACACCGGGGAGCTGTTTTTT CASSQDRGQNTGELFF
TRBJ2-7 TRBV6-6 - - TGTGCCAGCAGTTACTCGTTGGGGGGGGGCCCCTACGAGCAGTACTTC CASSYSLGGGPYEQYF
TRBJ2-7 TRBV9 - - TGTGCCAGCAGCCTCGACAGTTCCTACGAGCAGTACTTC CASSLDSSYEQYF
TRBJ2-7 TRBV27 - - TGTGCCAGCAGTCCGAGGGCTTACTCCTACGAGCAGTACTTC CASSPRAYSYEQYF
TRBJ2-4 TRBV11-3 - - TGTGCCAGCAGCTCCGGACGGAATGTTGGGGTGGACATTCAGTACTTC CASSSGRNVGVDIQYF